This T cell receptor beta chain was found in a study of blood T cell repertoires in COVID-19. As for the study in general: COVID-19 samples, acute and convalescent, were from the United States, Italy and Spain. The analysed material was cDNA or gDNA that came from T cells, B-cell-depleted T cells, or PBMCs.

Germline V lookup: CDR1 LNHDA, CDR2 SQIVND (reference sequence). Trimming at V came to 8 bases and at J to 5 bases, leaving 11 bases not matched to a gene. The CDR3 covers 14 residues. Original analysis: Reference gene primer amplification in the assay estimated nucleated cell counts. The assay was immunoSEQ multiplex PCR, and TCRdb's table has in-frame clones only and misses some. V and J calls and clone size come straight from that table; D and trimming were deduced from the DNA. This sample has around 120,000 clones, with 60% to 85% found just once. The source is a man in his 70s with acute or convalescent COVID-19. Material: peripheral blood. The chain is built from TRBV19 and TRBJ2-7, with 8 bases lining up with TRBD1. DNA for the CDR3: TGTGCCAGTTCCCAGGGGGCGGTGGTCCACGAGCAGTACTTC. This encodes CASSQGAVVHEQYF.